A single TCR beta chain is shown here with its context. Vbeta (60) and Jbeta (13) primers were used in the PCR. Using immunoSEQ multiplex PCR, the repertoire was profiled, and TCRdb retains in-frame clones only, with some absent. This sample carries some 130,000 clones, more than 60% of them seen once, and the ten largest clones take just over 8.5%. The data belong to a study of cytomegalovirus exposure and HLA in healthy donors. The sequencing input was PBMCs. This clonotype originated in a woman aged 45-65 years in good health and CMV-seropositive.

CDR3 loop: CASSPGTGRTDTQYF. In DNA form, the CDR3 reads TGTGCCAGCAGCCCAGGGACAGGGAGGACAGATACGCAGTATTTT. The rearrangement uses TRBV11-2 and TRBJ2-3; 9 bases map to TRBD1. This CDR3 is 15 amino acids long. The junction had 6 bases not matched to a gene; V was cut back by 5 bases and J by 3 bases. The germline V gene has CDR1 SGHAT and CDR2 FQNNGV. Drawing the rest from reference TRBV11-2 and TRBJ2-3, the complete variable domain is EAGVAQSPRYKIIEKRQSVAFWCNPISGHATLYWYQQILGQGPKLLIQFQNNGVVDDSQLPKDRFSAERLKGVDSTLKIQPAKLEDSAVYLCASSPGTGRTDTQYFGPGTRLTVL.